The entry below describes one T cell receptor (beta chain). The antigen remains unidentified. MiXCR, applied by TCRdb to the 5' RACE reads, yields one record per CDR3 protein. The table includes roughly 570,000 distinct CDR3 sequences, 7.5% to 10% detected once. This CDR3 is 11 amino acids long. Germline-derived CDR1 and CDR2 are SQVTM and ANQGSEA. V was pared by 1 base and J by 10 bases, with 10 bases between. This sample was taken from a study of identical twins. Study observations and caveats: Reduced insertions were recorded for abundant cord blood beta clonotypes, with no such pattern in memory repertoires. The study found excess low generation probability among twin-shared out-of-frame alpha sequences. The study found weaker excess twin sharing in beta out-of-frame sequences.

These same records also appear under a second study, on yellow fever vaccine responses in identical twins. That study adds: Twin vaccine T cell responses reportedly seemed partly convergent, partly personalized.

What was sequenced was PBMCs. V is TRBV29-1 and J is TRBJ1-1; tentative D call: TRBD1 (5 bases). This sequence originates from a woman under 30 in good health. The CDR3 is CSVEVVGGAFF. Here the CDR3 DNA reads TGCAGCGTTGAAGTGGTCGGGGGAGCTTTCTTT.